One T cell receptor (beta chain) is described in this entry. Its specificity is unknown. This sample stems from a study of blood T cells in healthy people across ages. Study-level points and caveats: Donors of long life had a larger count of naive CD4+ cells and greater diversity than aged donors.

Using a J-beta primer mix together with a sample-barcoded 5' primer, a second PCR was run for roughly 6 to 12 cycles. TCRdb independently ran MiXCR on the 5' RACE reads; one entry per CDR3 protein. The repertoire holds more than 1,400,000 distinct CDR3 sequences, with about 43% as singletons. Drawing of peripheral blood yielded roughly 9.3 milliliters from each donor. Each sample provided at least 6 micrograms of extracted total RNA. Germline V gene data show CDR1 as MDHEN and CDR2 as SYDVKM. The CDR3 totals 13 residues. Trimming took 7 bases from V and 3 from J, leaving 13 bases between them. Sequenced: blood. The receptor comes from a woman under 30 in good health. The chain carries TRBV28 and TRBJ2-7; TRBD2 might be the D (5 bases). The CDR3: CASTQAGVYEQYF. In DNA, the CDR3 is TGTGCCAGCACCCAGGCCGGGGTCTACGAGCAGTACTTC.